The count of the clone carrying this TCR beta chain is one. The antigen remains unidentified. This entry comes from a study of shared clonotypes between healthy human individuals. General study findings and limits: Donors were few, which limited the genetic and exposure-history diversity represented.

V lost 6 bases and J 9 bases, leaving 12 bases between the germline ends. The CDR3 extends over 12 amino acids. CDR1 and CDR2 (germline): MNHEY, SVGAGI. Generated by immunoSEQ multiplex PCR, the TCRdb table keeps only in-frame clones and is missing some. Of 2 million to 2.5 million clones listed, just over 90% are singletons. This sequence was found in a man younger than 35 in good health. Some clones in this sample may be carry-over from other donors' samples. The chain combines TRBV6-5 with TRBJ1-3; D remains ambiguous. Sequenced material: naive CD4+ T cells from PBMCs. Stated subset: CD45RA+ positively selected. CDR3 bases: TGTGCCAGCAGGGGTAACGAGGGCACCATATATTTT. Protein: CASRGNEGTIYF.